These 12 T cell receptor beta chains came from one sample sequenced in a study of CD8 T cells in ankylosing spondylitis. Study findings and constraints: What seemed typical of ankylosing spondylitis blood was a TCR beta motif built from 8 or 9 highly homologous variants.

TCRdb redid the calling of the 5' RACE reads with MiXCR, one entry per CDR3 protein. Of 200,000 to 250,000 distinct CDR3 sequences detected, approximately 7.4% appear once; the ten largest clones hold 11% to 15%. For these TCRs, the target antigens are not known. The material sequenced was blood, either unsorted or a sorted T cell fraction (not recorded which). These receptors all stem from a male donor with ankylosing spondylitis.

This clonotype came up many times. The J gene is TRBJ1-5, the V gene TRBV7-2, with D perhaps matching TRBD1 (6 bases). The CDR3 is made up of 15 amino acids. Trimming took 2 bases from V and 2 from J, leaving 10 bases between them. The V gene's germline CDR1 is SGHTA and CDR2 FQGNSA. Here the CDR3 reads CASSLQGRGNQPQHF. The CDR3 DNA follows: TGTGCCAGCAGCTTACAGGGGAGAGGCAATCAGCCCCAGCATTTT.

This clonotype was seen repeatedly, ten times or more. The chain couples TRBV4-3 to TRBJ1-1; D is possibly TRBD1 (6 bases). The CDR3 runs 16 residues. CDR1 is LGHNA, CDR2 YSLEER, per germline. Trimming left V 1 base short and J 2 bases short, with 14 bases between. CDR3 protein: CASSQGGRGINTEAFF. The CDR3 DNA is TGCGCCAGCAGCCAAGGGGGGAGGGGGATAAACACTGAAGCTTTCTTT.

The table lists this clonotype with many counts. This rearrangement joins TRBV11-2 to TRBJ2-3, with TRBD2 as a possible D gene (6 bases). Germline CDR1 is SGHAT and CDR2 is FQNNGV. Deletions cut 4 bases from V and 6 bases from J, with 14 bases between. The CDR3 extends over 14 amino acids. CDR3 residues: CASSSGGPRDTQYF. CDR3 DNA sequence: TGTGCCAGCAGCTCCGGGGGTCCCCGGGATACGCAGTATTTT. The full variable domain, in which reference TRBV11-2 and TRBJ2-3 provide the parts outside the CDR3, is EAGVAQSPRYKIIEKRQSVAFWCNPISGHATLYWYQQILGQGPKLLIQFQNNGVVDDSQLPKDRFSAERLKGVDSTLKIQPAKLEDSAVYLCASSSGGPRDTQYFGPGTRLTVL.

At least ten counts were recorded for this clonotype. This rearrangement joins TRBV28 to TRBJ2-3; perhaps TRBD2 as D (6 bases). The CDR3 is 15 amino acids. Trimming took off 3 bases at V and 2 bases at J, with 12 bases between the two ends. CDR1 and CDR2 from the germline V gene are MDHEN and SYDVKM. CDR3 DNA sequence: TGTGCCAGCAGTTTTCGGAGGGCATACACAGATACGCAGTATTTT. Its translation: CASSFRRAYTDTQYF.

This clonotype was recorded many times. The V and J genes are TRBV20-1 and TRBJ2-4, with no clear D. Germline CDR1 reads DFQATT; CDR2 reads SNEGSKA (reference sequence). V lost 1 base, J lost 2 bases, and 12 bases lay in between. The CDR3 totals 15 residues. The CDR3 coding sequence is TGCAGTGCTAGAGTGAGACGAATCCCCAAAAACATTCAGTACTTC. Translating it yields CSARVRRIPKNIQYF.

This clonotype was seen ten or more times. The chain joins TRBV12-3 or TRBV12-4 to TRBJ2-5, with TRBD2 matching over 9 bases. J gave up 1 base and V 1 base, and 4 bases lay outside the gene matches. The CDR3 is made up of 16 amino acids. CDR3 loop: CASSLETSGLQETQYF. The CDR3 DNA is TGTGCCAGCAGTTTAGAGACTAGCGGTCTCCAAGAGACCCAGTACTTC.

In this sample, this clonotype turned up many times. The junction departs from the called germline gene at one end, perhaps through a read error. The DNA for the CDR3 is TGCGCCAGCAGTCAAGTGCGGGGCACTGAAGCTTTCTTT. This codes for CASSQVRGTEAFF. The J gene is TRBJ1-1, the V gene TRBV4-3; no reliable D call. This CDR3 is 13 amino acids long. CDR1 is LGHNA, CDR2 YSLEER, per germline.

Ten or more counts support this clonotype. This chain connects TRBV6-1 to TRBJ2-7, with D tentatively TRBD1 (5 bases). The CDR3 covers 16 residues. Trimming took 4 bases from V and 2 from J, leaving 18 bases between them. Germline V gene sequence: CDR1 MNHNS, CDR2 SASEGT. The CDR3 sequence: CASSVETAGYTYEQYF. The CDR3 DNA reads as TGTGCCAGCAGTGTTGAGACAGCCGGATATACCTACGAGCAGTACTTC.

The chain carries TRBV30 and TRBJ1-5; 8 positions agree with TRBD1. CDR1 is GTSNPN, CDR2 SVGIG, per germline (reference sequence). The CDR3 is 13 amino acids. V was clipped by 2 bases and J by 12 bases; unmatched bases: 9. The CDR3 nucleotides are TGTGCCTGGAGTTCAGGGGGCCTGGGGCACCAGCATTTT. Translated, it gives CAWSSGGLGHQHF.

This chain joins TRBV6-5 and TRBJ1-2; possibly TRBD1 for D (5 bases). Trimming removed 0 bases from V and 3 bases from J, with 14 bases in between. The length of the CDR3 is 16 residues. Germline values: CDR1 MNHEY, CDR2 SVGAGI. The CDR3 sequence is CASSYSRGGEHYGYTF. DNA of the CDR3: TGTGCCAGCAGTTACTCGCGCGGAGGGGAGCACTATGGCTACACCTTC.

This clonotype was counted ten times or more. The chain employs TRBV7-9 and TRBJ1-2, with 10 positions matching TRBD1. V lost 5 bases and J lost 8; bases outside the gene matches: 8. Per the germline V gene, CDR1 is SEHNR and CDR2 is FQNEAQ (reference sequence). The CDR3 spans 14 residues. Written as DNA, the CDR3 is TGTGCCAGCAGCCCTGACAGGGGGCTAGAAGGCTACACCTTC. Protein product: CASSPDRGLEGYTF. Full variable domain (remainder filled in from reference TRBV7-9 and TRBJ1-2): DTGVSQNPRHKITKRGQNVTFRCDPISEHNRLYWYRQTLGQGPEFLTYFQNEAQLEKSRLLSDRFSAERPKGSFSTLEIQRTEQGDSAMYLCASSPDRGLEGYTFGSGTRLTVV.

V usage is TRBV5-1 and J usage is TRBJ2-3; TRBD2 matches at 9 bases. CDR3 length: 17 amino acids. Germline lookup yields CDR1 SGHRS and CDR2 YFSETQ. J was trimmed by 6 bases and V by 1 base; bases with no gene match: 12. This CDR3 is CASSLRAQRTSADTQYF. DNA for the CDR3: TGCGCCAGCAGCTTGAGGGCTCAAAGGACTAGCGCGGATACGCAGTATTTT.